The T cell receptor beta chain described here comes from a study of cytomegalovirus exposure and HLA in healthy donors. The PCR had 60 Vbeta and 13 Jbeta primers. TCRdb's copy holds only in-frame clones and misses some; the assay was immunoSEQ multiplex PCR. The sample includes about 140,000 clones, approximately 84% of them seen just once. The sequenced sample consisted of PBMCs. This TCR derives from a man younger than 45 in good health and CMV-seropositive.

CDR3: CASGLVNSPNPVYTF. The CDR3 DNA sequence: TGTGCTAGTGGTTTGGTAAACAGCCCAAATCCCGTCTACACCTTC. The chain recombines TRBV12-5 with TRBJ1-2, with no clear D. CDR1 and CDR2 (germline): LGHNT, FRNRAP. V gave up 0 bases and J gave up 10 bases, with 18 bases separating them. This CDR3 is built from 15 residues.